This T cell receptor (beta chain) was sequenced during a study of blood T cells in healthy people across ages. For the study at large: When template switching was applied, about one barcoded beta molecule was captured per two T cells.

The authors ran a second PCR of 7 to 11 cycles using a sample-barcoded 5' primer and a J-beta primer mix. A tag from a template-switch adaptor with 12 random nucleotides marked each cDNA molecule. Each CDR3 protein gets one entry after TCRdb re-called the 5' RACE reads with MiXCR. This table holds almost 550,000 distinct CDR3 sequences, around 24% found once. The same specimen was also included in a second study, on T cells of mothers and their children.

The specimen was blood. This TCR was recovered from a boy aged 5-17 years in good health.

The CDR3 bases are TGCAGTGCAGAAAAAGATGGGACTAGCGGGGGGTTCTCCTACGAGCAGTACTTC. Translating it yields CSAEKDGTSGGFSYEQYF. This chain uses TRBV20-1 with TRBJ2-5, with 15 bases identical to TRBD2. Judging by the DNA end, TRBJ2-7 fits better; the J call may be wrong. This CDR3 spans 18 amino acids. CDR1 DFQATT and CDR2 SNEGSKA come from the germline V gene (reference sequence).